The present T cell receptor beta chain was sequenced within a study of patients and donors after allogeneic stem cell transplantation. After removal of 3 bases from V and 8 bases from J, the junction contained 7 bases not matched to a gene. This CDR3 region has 14 residues. The germline CDR1 and CDR2 sequences are SGHRS and YFSETQ. In TCRdb, the RT-PCR reads were re-called with MiXCR into one record per CDR3 protein. The repertoire holds about 57,000 distinct CDR3 sequences, with roughly 15% as singletons. This clonotype was detected ten times or more. This sequence originates from a human donor who was either an allogeneic HSCT recipient or a stem cell or donor lymphocyte infusion donor (not recorded which). It is not recorded whose cells these are; they may come from a transplant donor. Sequenced sample: blood, either unsorted or a sorted T cell fraction (not recorded which). The chain uses TRBV5-1 and TRBJ1-2, with TRBD1 matching 10 bases. This chain's CDR3 is CASSYDRGRLGYTF. The CDR3 region has the DNA TGCGCCAGCAGCTATGACAGGGGGCGCCTAGGCTACACCTTC. The whole variable domain, filled in from reference TRBV5-1 and TRBJ1-2, reads KAGVTQTPRYLIKTRGQQVTLSCSPISGHRSVSWYQQTPGQGLQFLFEYFSETQRNKGNFPGRFSGRQFSNSRSEMNVSTLELGDSALYLCASSYDRGRLGYTFGSGTRLTVV.